These 23 T cell receptor beta chains originate from one sample sequenced in a study of tumor-infiltrating lymphocytes in localized non-small cell lung cancer. Sequenced by immunoSEQ multiplex PCR; TCRdb stores in-frame clones only, minus some. Among 10,000 to 15,000 clones listed, about 71% were seen once. Sequenced input: lung tumor tissue. The receptors shown here come from a human donor with non-small cell lung cancer.

V is TRBV6-1 and J is TRBJ2-7, with D possibly TRBD1 on 5 matching bases. V gave up 3 bases and J gave up 7 bases, with 19 bases separating them. Germline values: CDR1 MNHNS, CDR2 SASEGT. This CDR3 spans 15 amino acids. The CDR3 region is CASSEGQGELREQYF. The DNA for the CDR3 is TGTGCCAGCAGTGAGGGCCAGGGTGAGTTACGTGAGCAGTACTTC.

The gene calls are TRBV6-4 and TRBJ1-1; D gene unclear. Germline lookup yields CDR1 MRHNA and CDR2 SNTAGT. Trimming stripped 4 bases from V and 1 base from J, with 7 bases between. The length of the CDR3 is 13 residues. The CDR3 nucleotides read TGTGCCAGCAGTGTGCAACCGAACACTGAAGCTTTCTTT. Protein product: CASSVQPNTEAFF.

The V call is TRBV7-9, the J call TRBJ2-7; D is uncertain. The CDR3 is 12 amino acids. CDR1 is SEHNR and CDR2 is FQNEAQ in the germline V gene (reference sequence). With 5 bases removed from V and 4 bases from J, the gap between germline ends came to 9 bases. CDR3 protein: CASSAFPYEQYF. The CDR3 bases are TGTGCCAGCAGCGCGTTCCCGTACGAGCAGTACTTC.

The chain links TRBV5-1 to TRBJ1-1; D gene unclear. The CDR3 loop spans 13 amino acids. Germline-derived CDR1 and CDR2 are SGHRS and YFSETQ. V lost 4 bases, J lost 4 bases, and 11 bases lay in between. CDR3 coding DNA: TGCGCCAGCAGCCATGAGTCCCCCACTGAAGCTTTCTTT. Translated, it gives CASSHESPTEAFF.

This clone was picked up one time. This chain uses TRBV28 with TRBJ1-2, with 8 bases aligning to TRBD1. This CDR3 spans 14 amino acids. The germline V gene encodes CDR1 MDHEN and CDR2 SYDVKM. V shed 6 bases, J shed 7 bases, and the junction held 10 bases outside the gene matches. The CDR3 sequence: CASSLGQGLGGYTF. The DNA of the CDR3 is TGTGCCAGCAGCCTCGGACAGGGATTAGGTGGCTACACCTTC.

This chain uses TRBV2 with TRBJ1-1, with a weak D call TRBD1 (6 bases). Germline loops: CDR1 SNHLY, CDR2 FYNNEI. The CDR3 is made up of 15 amino acids. V was clipped by 3 bases and J by 4 bases, with 15 bases between them. The CDR3 DNA sequence: TGTGCCAGCAGTGAGGGGGCAGGGGAGATCACTGAAGCTTTCTTT. Translation: CASSEGAGEITEAFF.

The chain employs TRBV5-1 and TRBJ2-5, with D possibly being TRBD1 or TRBD2 (6 bases each). CDR1 and CDR2 (germline): SGHRS, YFSETQ. The V and J ends lost 5 bases and 5 bases respectively, with 16 bases between them. The CDR3 spans 14 residues. DNA for the CDR3: TGCGCCAGCAGAACGGGGGCCGCGGTGGAGACCCAGTACTTC. Translation: CASRTGAAVETQYF.

V and J are TRBV5-1 and TRBJ1-1, with 9 bases that match TRBD1. The ends lost 4 bases at V and 3 bases at J; junction bases unmatched: 7. This CDR3 contains 15 residues. Germline CDR1 is SGHRS and CDR2 is YFSETQ. CDR3: CASSPGDRVYTEAFF. The CDR3, as DNA: TGCGCCAGCAGCCCGGGGGACAGGGTTTACACTGAAGCTTTCTTT.

The genes are TRBV27 and TRBJ1-1; weak D call: TRBD1 (6 bases). CDR1 and CDR2 (germline): MNHEY, SMNVEV (reference sequence). V lost 3 bases, J lost 1 base, and 6 bases lay in between. The CDR3 covers 13 residues. CDR3 loop: CASSFRGNTEAFF. CDR3 nucleotide sequence: TGTGCCAGCAGTTTCAGGGGGAACACTGAAGCTTTCTTT.

The V and J genes are TRBV5-4 and TRBJ1-2; 8 positions match TRBD1. In germline, CDR1 is SGHNT, CDR2 YYREEE (reference sequence). V trimming: 4 bases; J trimming: 4 bases; junction bases outside the gene matches: 3. CDR3 size: 13 residues. The CDR3 sequence: CASSPTGGYGYTF. In nucleotides, the CDR3 is TGTGCCAGCAGCCCTACAGGGGGCTATGGCTACACCTTC.

This clone was recorded a few times. This sequence joins TRBV18 and TRBJ2-3; possible D gene TRBD1, 6 bases. The CDR3 sequence is 14 residues long. Deletions cut 3 bases from V and 2 bases from J, with 9 bases between. Germline loops: CDR1 KGHSH, CDR2 LQKENI. DNA of the CDR3: TGTGCCAGCTCACCTACAGGGACCACAGATACGCAGTATTTT. The encoded protein is CASSPTGTTDTQYF.

This clone was detected only a few times. The V gene is TRBV4-2, the J gene TRBJ1-1; no clear D. This CDR3 comprises 15 residues. The germline gives CDR1 LGHNA, CDR2 YNFKEQ. Trimming cost V 0 bases and J 2 bases, with 10 bases left between them. CDR3 protein: CASSQDEVGNTEAFF. Written as DNA, the CDR3 is TGTGCCAGCAGCCAAGACGAGGTGGGAAACACTGAAGCTTTCTTT.

This chain connects TRBV2 to TRBJ2-4, with TRBD2 matching 7 bases. In germline, CDR1 is SNHLY, CDR2 FYNNEI. The CDR3 runs 17 residues. The ends lost 5 bases at V and 1 base at J; junction bases unmatched: 11. CDR3 in DNA: TGTGCCAGCAGTCGGGAAACTAGCGAAAGCGCCAAAAACATTCAGTACTTC. It translates to CASSRETSESAKNIQYF.

This rearrangement joins TRBV4-3 to TRBJ2-1, with 9 bases fitting TRBD1. Germline V gene data show CDR1 as LGHNA and CDR2 as YSLEER. The CDR3 runs 15 residues. V shed 5 bases and J 7 bases; nucleotides not matched to a gene: 9. This chain's CDR3 is CASSSGTGSENEQFF. DNA of the CDR3: TGCGCCAGCAGCTCCGGGACAGGGAGTGAGAATGAGCAGTTCTTC.

V and J are TRBV7-9 and TRBJ2-1; the D is unclear. The germline V gene has CDR1 SEHNR and CDR2 FQNEAQ (reference sequence). The CDR3 contains 11 residues. With 1 base removed from V and 9 bases from J, the gap between germline ends came to 4 bases. CDR3 DNA sequence: TGTGCCAGCAGCTTAGTTGGTGAGCAGTTCTTC. Translation: CASSLVGEQFF.

The V gene is TRBV2, the J gene TRBJ2-2; D remains unclear. Germline CDR1 SNHLY, CDR2 FYNNEI. There are 15 residues in the CDR3. The V end was cut by 7 bases, the J end by 0 bases, with 12 bases between. This CDR3 reads CASIRVPTNTGELFF. For the CDR3, the DNA is TGTGCCAGCATTCGGGTTCCCACGAACACCGGGGAGCTGTTTTTT.

The rearrangement links TRBV6-1 to TRBJ2-7; D gene unclear. V was pared by 6 bases and J by 1 base, with 16 bases between. Germline CDR1 and CDR2: MNHNS and SASEGT. The CDR3 has 15 amino acids. The CDR3 spells CASRDGRKISYEQYF. In DNA form, the CDR3 reads TGTGCCAGCAGAGACGGACGGAAGATTTCCTACGAGCAGTACTTC.

This clone was seen a handful of times. V usage is TRBV18 and J usage is TRBJ2-5; tentatively, D is TRBD1 (5 bases). The CDR3 is 18 residues long. The V gene lost 3 bases and the J gene lost 5 bases, with 25 bases spanning the gap. CDR1 is KGHSH and CDR2 is LQKENI in the germline V gene. This chain's CDR3 is CASSPMNPDSARRETQYF. DNA for the CDR3: TGTGCCAGCTCACCCATGAACCCCGACAGTGCCCGACGGGAGACCCAGTACTTC.

The CDR3 DNA reads TGTGCCAGCAGCCCCGGACTAGCGGGATCCAATGAGCAGTTCTTC. This codes for CASSPGLAGSNEQFF. The rearrangement links TRBV9 to TRBJ2-1, with TRBD2 identical over 12 bases. Per germline, CDR1 SGDLS and CDR2 YYNGEE. Trimming at V came to 4 bases and at J to 6 bases, leaving 5 bases not matched to a gene. The CDR3 has 15 amino acids. The complete variable domain, with remaining parts taken from reference TRBV9 and TRBJ2-1, reads DSGVTQTPKHLITATGQRVTLRCSPRSGDLSVYWYQQSLDQGLQFLIQYYNGEERAKGNILERFSAQQFPDLHSELNLSSLELGDSALYFCASSPGLAGSNEQFFGPGTRLTVL.

The gene calls are TRBV5-8 and TRBJ1-4; TRBD1 matches at 9 bases. Germline CDR1 SGHTS, CDR2 YDEGEE. CDR3 length equals 15 residues. J gave up 8 bases and V 5 bases, and 10 bases lay outside the gene matches. CDR3 sequence reads: CASRRGGQGTEKLFF. In DNA form, the CDR3 reads TGTGCCAGCAGGAGAGGGGGACAGGGAACCGAAAAACTGTTTTTT.

The chain carries TRBV2 and TRBJ1-4; D uncertain. V was clipped by 1 base and J by 11 bases, with 8 bases between them. Germline CDR1 reads SNHLY; CDR2 reads FYNNEI. This CDR3 is built from 12 residues. As DNA, the CDR3 is TGTGCCAGCAGTGAAGAGGAGGCCAAACTGTTTTTT. Residues: CASSEEEAKLFF.

The V and J genes are TRBV11-3 and TRBJ1-1; TRBD1 matches at 8 bases. The ends lost 5 bases at V and 0 bases at J; junction bases unmatched: 5. Germline CDR1 is SGHNT and CDR2 is YENEEA. The CDR3 runs to 15 residues. For the CDR3, the DNA is TGTGCCAGCAGCCCAGGGGGCAGTTTGAACACTGAAGCTTTCTTT. This encodes CASSPGGSLNTEAFF. The entire variable domain, with the rest obtained from reference TRBV11-3 and TRBJ1-1, is as follows: EAGVVQSPRYKIIEKKQPVAFWCNPISGHNTLYWYLQNLGQGPELLIRYENEEAVDDSQLPKDRFSAERLKGVDSTLKIQPAELGDSAVYLCASSPGGSLNTEAFFGQGTRLTVV.

The chain employs TRBV25-1 and TRBJ1-6; D is ambiguous. The CDR3 totals 15 residues. V lost 8 bases, J lost 9 bases, and 20 bases lay in between. Germline V gives CDR1 MGHDK, CDR2 SYGVNS. This CDR3 is CASSERGKGISPLHF. The CDR3 nucleotides are TGTGCCAGCTCTGAACGGGGTAAAGGAATTTCACCCCTCCACTTT.